This T cell receptor beta chain was captured by sequencing in a study of T cell responses to AZD1222 COVID-19 vaccine. This clone is a singleton in its sample. What it recognizes is unknown. Study observations and caveats: Following two doses of AZD1222, Spike-specific TCR breadth and depth rose.

CDR1 is KGHSH and CDR2 is LQKENI in the germline V gene. V lost 4 bases, J lost 3 bases, and 8 bases stayed unmatched. The CDR3 contains 15 residues. The protocol was immunoSEQ multiplex PCR, while the TCRdb copy is restricted to in-frame clones and leaves out a portion. The repertoire has 120,000 to 150,000 clones, under 95% of them found once; the top ten carry 5.2%. The chain carries TRBV18 and TRBJ1-2; TRBD1 agrees at 7 bases. Source: peripheral blood, taken on day 0 of AZD1222 vaccination. This receptor was identified in an adult in good health. In nucleotides, the CDR3 is TGTGCCAGCTCACAATCGGGACAGCGAGACTATGGCTACACCTTC. This codes for CASSQSGQRDYGYTF.